These 10 T cell receptor beta chains came from one sample sequenced in a study of cytomegalovirus exposure and HLA in healthy donors. PCR was performed using 60 Vbeta and 13 Jbeta primers. Clones were sequenced by immunoSEQ multiplex PCR, and TCRdb holds only the in-frame ones, with some missing. The sample lists over 55,000 clones; more than 75% were seen once. Specimen: PBMCs. The receptor source for this set is a man aged 18 to 29 in good health and CMV-seronegative.

The chain couples TRBV4-2 to TRBJ2-3, with TRBD2 identical over 10 bases. The trim removed 4 bases at V and 1 base at J, leaving 5 bases unmatched. The length of the CDR3 is 16 residues. In germline, CDR1 is LGHNA, CDR2 YNFKEQ. CDR3 nucleotides: TGTGCCAGCAGCCCGAGCGGACTAGCGGGCACAGATACGCAGTATTTT. This gives the protein CASSPSGLAGTDTQYF.

The chain is built from TRBV2 and TRBJ2-1, with 8 bases matching TRBD1. Germline assignment: CDR1 SNHLY and CDR2 FYNNEI. The CDR3 is 14 residues long. The V gene end was trimmed by 5 bases and the J gene end by 9 bases; junction bases not matched to a gene: 9. CDR3 bases: TGTGCCAGCAGTCCTAGGACAGGGATGGGTGAGCAGTTCTTC. Amino acid sequence: CASSPRTGMGEQFF.

This clone was recorded only once. The V call is TRBV2, the J call TRBJ1-1; maybe TRBD1 (6 bases). This CDR3 is built from 13 residues. Germline CDR1 SNHLY, CDR2 FYNNEI. V lost 4 bases and J 6 bases, leaving 12 bases between the germline ends. The CDR3 spells CASSVGGKAEAFF. CDR3 bases: TGTGCCAGCAGTGTAGGGGGAAAGGCTGAAGCTTTCTTT.

V usage is TRBV12-5 and J usage is TRBJ2-7; 9 bases fit TRBD2. Looked up from germline, CDR1 is LGHNT and CDR2 is FRNRAP. The CDR3 extends over 13 amino acids. V shed 9 bases and J 3 bases; nucleotides not matched to a gene: 6. This CDR3 is CASRGGEDYEQYF. In nucleotides, the CDR3 is TGTGCTAGCCGCGGGGGGGAAGACTACGAGCAGTACTTC.

J is TRBJ2-7 and V is TRBV5-1; D perhaps matches TRBD2 (7 bases). The CDR3 is 15 residues long. V was clipped by 3 bases and J by 5 bases, with 18 bases between them. Germline CDR1 is SGHRS and CDR2 is YFSETQ. CDR3 region: CASSWGGAGMNEQYF. In DNA, the CDR3 is TGCGCCAGCAGCTGGGGGGGGGCCGGAATGAACGAGCAGTACTTC.

The J gene is TRBJ2-7, the V gene TRBV7-8; 7 nucleotides line up with TRBD1. There are 15 residues in the CDR3. After removal of 5 bases from V and 6 bases from J, the junction contained 13 bases not matched to a gene. CDR1 is SGHVS, CDR2 FQNEAQ, per germline. This CDR3 is CASSPQGQSVIEQYF. In DNA, the CDR3 is TGTGCCAGCAGCCCTCAGGGACAGTCGGTTATCGAGCAGTACTTC.

The chain carries TRBV6-1 and TRBJ1-2; weak D call: TRBD1 (6 bases). The germline V gene has CDR1 MNHNS and CDR2 SASEGT. The CDR3 sequence is 15 residues long. V lost 1 base and J 2 bases, leaving 11 bases between the germline ends. The CDR3 protein is CASSEVGTGNYGYTF. DNA for the CDR3: TGTGCCAGCAGTGAAGTGGGTACAGGGAACTATGGCTACACCTTC.

The rearrangement joins TRBV30 to TRBJ1-5, with D perhaps TRBD1 (6 bases). The CDR3 runs to 14 residues. V was cut by 4 bases and J by 2 bases, with 12 bases left in between. The germline gives CDR1 GTSNPN, CDR2 SVGIG (reference sequence). The CDR3 here is CAWTLGAGNQPQHF. The DNA for the CDR3 is TGTGCCTGGACTTTGGGGGCAGGCAATCAGCCCCAGCATTTT.

V gene TRBV5-6 combines with J gene TRBJ1-1; D call uncertain. The length of the CDR3 is 13 residues. The V end was cut by 1 base, the J end by 4 bases, with 8 bases between. CDR1 is SGHDT, CDR2 YYEEEE, per germline. The chain's CDR3 is CASSLRVFTEAFF. As DNA, the CDR3 is TGTGCCAGCAGCTTGCGGGTGTTCACTGAAGCTTTCTTT.

The genes are TRBV2 and TRBJ1-2; D gene uncertain. Germline CDR1 is SNHLY and CDR2 is FYNNEI. V gave up 4 bases and J gave up 2 bases, with 8 bases separating them. The CDR3 spans 13 residues. As DNA, the CDR3 is TGTGCCAGCAGTGGCGAGGGCAACTATGGCTACACCTTC. Translated, it gives CASSGEGNYGYTF.